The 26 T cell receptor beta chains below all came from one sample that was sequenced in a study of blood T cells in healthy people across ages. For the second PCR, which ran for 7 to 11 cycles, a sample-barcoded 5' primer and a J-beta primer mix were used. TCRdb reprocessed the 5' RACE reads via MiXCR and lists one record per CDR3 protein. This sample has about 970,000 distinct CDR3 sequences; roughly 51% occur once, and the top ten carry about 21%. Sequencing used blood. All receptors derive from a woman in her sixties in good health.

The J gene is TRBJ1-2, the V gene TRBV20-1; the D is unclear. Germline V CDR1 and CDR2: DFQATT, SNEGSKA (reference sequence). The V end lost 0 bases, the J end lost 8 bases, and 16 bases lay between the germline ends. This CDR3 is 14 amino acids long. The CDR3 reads CSARDKGGLGGYTF. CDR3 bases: TGCAGTGCTAGAGACAAGGGAGGCCTGGGCGGCTACACCTTC.

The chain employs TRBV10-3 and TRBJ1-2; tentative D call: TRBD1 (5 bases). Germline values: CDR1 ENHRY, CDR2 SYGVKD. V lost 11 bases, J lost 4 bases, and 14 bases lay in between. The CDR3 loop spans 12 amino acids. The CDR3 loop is CASGRGGYGYTF. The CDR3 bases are TGTGCCTCAGGAAGGGGAGGCTATGGCTACACCTTC.

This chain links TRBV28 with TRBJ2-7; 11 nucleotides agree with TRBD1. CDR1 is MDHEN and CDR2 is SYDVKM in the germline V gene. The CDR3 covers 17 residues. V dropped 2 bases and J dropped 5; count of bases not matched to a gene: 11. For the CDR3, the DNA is TGTGCCAGCAGTTTAAAAGGACAGGGGGCTTCTAGACACGAGCAGTACTTC. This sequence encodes CASSLKGQGASRHEQYF.

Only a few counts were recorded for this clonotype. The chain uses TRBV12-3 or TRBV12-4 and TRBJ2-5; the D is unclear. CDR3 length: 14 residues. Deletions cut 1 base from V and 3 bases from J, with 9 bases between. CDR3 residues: CASSLVSPEETQYF. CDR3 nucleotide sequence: TGTGCCAGCAGTTTAGTTAGCCCTGAAGAGACCCAGTACTTC.

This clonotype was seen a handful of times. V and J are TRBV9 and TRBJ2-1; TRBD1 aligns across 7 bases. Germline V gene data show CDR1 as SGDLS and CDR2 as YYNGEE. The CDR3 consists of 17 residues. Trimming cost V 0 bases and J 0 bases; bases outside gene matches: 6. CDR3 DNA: TGTGCCAGCAGCGTAGGAAAGACAGGGAGCTCCTACAATGAGCAGTTCTTC. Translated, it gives CASSVGKTGSSYNEQFF.

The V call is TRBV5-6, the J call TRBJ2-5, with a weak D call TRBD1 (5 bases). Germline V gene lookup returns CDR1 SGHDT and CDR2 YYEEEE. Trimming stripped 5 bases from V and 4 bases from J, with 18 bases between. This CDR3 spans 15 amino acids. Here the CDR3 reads CASSLPGPQGETQYF. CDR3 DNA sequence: TGTGCCAGCAGTCTTCCCGGCCCCCAGGGAGAGACCCAGTACTTC.

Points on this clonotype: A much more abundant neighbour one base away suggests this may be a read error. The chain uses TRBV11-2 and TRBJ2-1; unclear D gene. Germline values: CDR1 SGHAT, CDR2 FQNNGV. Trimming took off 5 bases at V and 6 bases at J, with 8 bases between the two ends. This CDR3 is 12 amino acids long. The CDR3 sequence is CASSAGCNEQFF. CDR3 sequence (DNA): TGTGCCAGCAGCGCCGGTTGCAATGAGCAGTTCTTC.

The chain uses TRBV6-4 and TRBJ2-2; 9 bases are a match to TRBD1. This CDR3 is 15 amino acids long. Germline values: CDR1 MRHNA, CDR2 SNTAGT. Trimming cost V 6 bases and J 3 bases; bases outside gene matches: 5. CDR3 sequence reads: CASSPGQGDTGELFF. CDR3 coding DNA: TGTGCCAGCAGCCCGGGACAGGGCGACACCGGGGAGCTGTTTTTT.

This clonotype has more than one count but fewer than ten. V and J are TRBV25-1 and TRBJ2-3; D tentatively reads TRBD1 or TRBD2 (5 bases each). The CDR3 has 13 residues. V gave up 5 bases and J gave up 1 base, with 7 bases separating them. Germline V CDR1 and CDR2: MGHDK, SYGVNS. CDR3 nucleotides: TGTGCCAGCAGTATGGGGGGCACAGATACGCAGTATTTT. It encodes CASSMGGTDTQYF.

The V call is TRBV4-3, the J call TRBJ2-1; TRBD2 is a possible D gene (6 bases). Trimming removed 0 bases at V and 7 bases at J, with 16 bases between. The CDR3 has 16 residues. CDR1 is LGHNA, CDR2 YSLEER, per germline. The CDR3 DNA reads TGCGCCAGCAGCCAAGATTGGGCACAGCGGGCTAATGAGCAGTTCTTC. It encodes CASSQDWAQRANEQFF.

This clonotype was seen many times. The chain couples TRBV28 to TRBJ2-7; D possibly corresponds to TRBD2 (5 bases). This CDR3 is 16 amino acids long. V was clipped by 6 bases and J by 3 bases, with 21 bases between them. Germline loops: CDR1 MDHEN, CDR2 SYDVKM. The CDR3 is CASRVGSGSKRYEQYF. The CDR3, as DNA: TGTGCCAGCAGAGTGGGGTCGGGGTCTAAGCGCTACGAGCAGTACTTC.

CDR3 region: CSVVGQEMNTEAFF. Here the CDR3 DNA reads TGCAGCGTTGTGGGACAAGAGATGAACACTGAAGCTTTCTTT. The chain employs TRBV29-1 and TRBJ1-1, with D possibly TRBD1 on 6 matching bases. This CDR3 contains 14 residues. Germline loops: CDR1 SQVTM, CDR2 ANQGSEA. V shed 4 bases and J shed 0 bases, with 12 bases lying between them.

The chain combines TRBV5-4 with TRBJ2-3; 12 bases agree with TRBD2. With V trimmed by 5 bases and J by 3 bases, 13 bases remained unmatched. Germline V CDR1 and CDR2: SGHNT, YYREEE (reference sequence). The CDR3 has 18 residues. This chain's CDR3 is CASSSTRTSGIGTDTQYF. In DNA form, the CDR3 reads TGTGCCAGCAGTTCCACTCGGACTAGCGGGATAGGTACAGATACGCAGTATTTT.

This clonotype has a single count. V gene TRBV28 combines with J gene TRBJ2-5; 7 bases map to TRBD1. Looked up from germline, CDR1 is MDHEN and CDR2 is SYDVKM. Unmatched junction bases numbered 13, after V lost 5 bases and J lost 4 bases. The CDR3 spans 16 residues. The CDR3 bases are TGTGCCAGCAGTACGATAGGACAGGCCCTCAGAGAGACCCAGTACTTC. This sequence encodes CASSTIGQALRETQYF.

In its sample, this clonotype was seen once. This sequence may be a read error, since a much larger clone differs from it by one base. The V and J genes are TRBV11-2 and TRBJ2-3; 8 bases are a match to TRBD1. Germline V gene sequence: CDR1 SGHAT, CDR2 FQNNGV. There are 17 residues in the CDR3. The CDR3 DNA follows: TGTGCCGGCAGCTTAGGTCGCCAGGGGGCTCTCACAGATACGCAGTATTTT. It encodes CAGSLGRQGALTDTQYF.

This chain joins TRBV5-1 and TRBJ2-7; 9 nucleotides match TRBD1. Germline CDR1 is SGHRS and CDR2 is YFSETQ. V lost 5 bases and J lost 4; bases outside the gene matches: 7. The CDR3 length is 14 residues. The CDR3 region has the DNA TGCGCCAGCAGTGTCTCGGGACAGGGTTACGAGCAGTACTTC. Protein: CASSVSGQGYEQYF.

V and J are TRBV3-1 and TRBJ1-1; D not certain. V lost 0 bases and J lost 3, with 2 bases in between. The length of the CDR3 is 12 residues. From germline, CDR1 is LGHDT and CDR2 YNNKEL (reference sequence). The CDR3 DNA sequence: TGTGCCAGCAGCCAAGAATACACTGAAGCTTTCTTT. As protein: CASSQEYTEAFF. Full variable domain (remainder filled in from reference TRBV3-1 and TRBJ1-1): DTAVSQTPKYLVTQMGNDKSIKCEQNLGHDTMYWYKQDSKKFLKIMFSYNNKELIINETVPNRFSPKSPDKAHLNLHINSLELGDSAVYFCASSQEYTEAFFGQGTRLTVV.

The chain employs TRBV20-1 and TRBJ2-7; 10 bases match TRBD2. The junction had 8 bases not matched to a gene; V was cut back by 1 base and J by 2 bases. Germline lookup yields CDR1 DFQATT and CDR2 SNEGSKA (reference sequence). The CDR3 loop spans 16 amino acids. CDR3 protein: CSARGHSSGSTYEQYF. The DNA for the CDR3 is TGCAGTGCTAGAGGCCACTCTAGCGGGAGTACCTACGAGCAGTACTTC.

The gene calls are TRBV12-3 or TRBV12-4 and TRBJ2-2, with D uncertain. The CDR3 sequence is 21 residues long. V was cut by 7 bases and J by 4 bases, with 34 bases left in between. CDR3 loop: CASTLPRTRNFQRQITGELFF. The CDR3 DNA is TGTGCCAGCACTCTGCCTCGGACCCGAAATTTCCAGAGGCAGATCACCGGGGAGCTGTTTTTT.

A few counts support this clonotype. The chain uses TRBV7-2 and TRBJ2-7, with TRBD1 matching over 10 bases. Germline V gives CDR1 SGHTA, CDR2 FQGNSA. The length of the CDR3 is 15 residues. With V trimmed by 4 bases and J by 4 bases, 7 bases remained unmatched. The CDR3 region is CASSSRTGGKYEQYF. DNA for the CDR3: TGTGCCAGCAGCTCCCGGACAGGGGGGAAGTACGAGCAGTACTTC.

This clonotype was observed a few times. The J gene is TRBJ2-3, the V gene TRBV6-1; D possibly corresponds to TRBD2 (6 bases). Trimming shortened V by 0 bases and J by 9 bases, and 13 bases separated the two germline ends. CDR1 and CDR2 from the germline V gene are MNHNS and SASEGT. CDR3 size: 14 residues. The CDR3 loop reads CASSEAPSGVTQYF. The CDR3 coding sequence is TGTGCCAGCAGTGAAGCCCCCTCGGGAGTGACGCAGTATTTT.

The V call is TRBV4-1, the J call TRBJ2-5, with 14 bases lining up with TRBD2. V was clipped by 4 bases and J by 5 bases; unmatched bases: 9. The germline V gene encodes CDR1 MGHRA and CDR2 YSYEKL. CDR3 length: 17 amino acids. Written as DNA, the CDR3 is TGCGCCAGCAGCCTCGGGACTAGCGGGAGAAGGGTGGAGACCCAGTACTTC. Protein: CASSLGTSGRRVETQYF.

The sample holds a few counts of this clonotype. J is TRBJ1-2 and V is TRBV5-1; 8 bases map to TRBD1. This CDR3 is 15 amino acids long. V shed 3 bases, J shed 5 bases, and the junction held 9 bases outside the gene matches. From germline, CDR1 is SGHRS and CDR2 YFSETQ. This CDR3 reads CASSSTQGAGYGYTF. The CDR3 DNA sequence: TGCGCCAGCAGCTCGACCCAGGGGGCTGGATATGGCTACACCTTC.

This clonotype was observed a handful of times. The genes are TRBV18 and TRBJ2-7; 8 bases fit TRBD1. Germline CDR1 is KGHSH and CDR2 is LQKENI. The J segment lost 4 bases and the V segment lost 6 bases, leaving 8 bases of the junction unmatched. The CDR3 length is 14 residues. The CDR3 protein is CASSPTQGAYEQYF. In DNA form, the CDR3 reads TGTGCCAGCTCCCCTACCCAGGGGGCGTACGAGCAGTACTTC.

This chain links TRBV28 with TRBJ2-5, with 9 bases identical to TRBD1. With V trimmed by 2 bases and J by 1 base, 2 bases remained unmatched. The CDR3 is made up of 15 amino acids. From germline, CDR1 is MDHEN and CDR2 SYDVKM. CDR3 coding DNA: TGTGCCAGCAGTTTAGGGACAGGGTCCCAAGAGACCCAGTACTTC. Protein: CASSLGTGSQETQYF.

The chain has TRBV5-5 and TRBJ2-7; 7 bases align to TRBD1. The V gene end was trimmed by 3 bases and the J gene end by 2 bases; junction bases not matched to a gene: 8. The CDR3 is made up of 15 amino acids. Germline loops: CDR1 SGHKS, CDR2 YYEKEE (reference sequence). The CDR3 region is CASSSRQGSAYEQYF. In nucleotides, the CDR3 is TGTGCCAGCAGCTCTCGACAGGGCAGCGCCTACGAGCAGTACTTC.